This T cell receptor (beta chain) was sequenced for a study of blood T cells in healthy people across ages. The use of a sample-barcoded 5' primer and a J-beta primer mix characterized a second PCR of about 7 to 12 cycles. Every molecule of cDNA carried a tag from a template-switch adaptor with 12 random nucleotides. Every sample gave at least 2.5 million paired-end reads containing CDR3. TCRdb recomputed calls from the 5' RACE reads with MiXCR, one row per CDR3 protein. Found here are roughly 800,000 distinct CDR3 sequences, roughly 50% of them singletons; the top ten hold approximately 20%. Study conclusions and caveats: The study regarded diversity estimates from one million T cells as underestimates.

The V and J ends lost 7 bases and 6 bases respectively, with 18 bases between them. CDR3 length: 14 residues. The V gene's germline CDR1 is MNHNY and CDR2 SVGAGI (reference sequence). This clonotype was detected only a few times. Its specificity is unknown. The sample consisted of blood. The TCR was taken from a young man in good health. This rearrangement joins TRBV6-6 to TRBJ1-2; unclear D gene. This CDR3 reads CASTIRAQKDGYTF. The CDR3 region has the DNA TGTGCCAGCACCATCCGAGCGCAGAAGGATGGCTACACCTTC.